A selection of T cell receptor beta chains follows, all from one sample in a study of T cells in Graves' hyperthyroidism and ophthalmopathy. TCRdb called the multiplex PCR reads again in MiXCR, with one record for every CDR3 protein. The data show approximately 430,000 distinct CDR3 sequences, around 16% seen once. The sequencing input was blood. The receptor source for this set is a woman aged 18-29 years with Graves' hyperthyroidism. The CDR3 runs from the conserved cysteine through the conserved F or W. The D gene is left open where the match is weak. Not all rows give a size; the values are once, few, many and, for expanded clones, a class.

CDR3 | DNA | D | J | V | size
CSARESRESTYEQYF | TGCAGTGCTAGGGAGAGTAGGGAATCGACCTACGAGCAGTACTTC | - | TRBJ2-7 | TRBV20-1 | many
CASSLGTRVRNEQFF | TGTGCCAGCAGTTTGGGGACTCGGGTCAGGAATGAGCAGTTCTTC | - | TRBJ2-1 | TRBV28 | many
CAISESGGQGYTF | TGTGCCATCAGTGAGTCTGGGGGGCAAGGCTACACCTTC | - | TRBJ1-2 | TRBV10-3 | many
CASSWGGAAGGRETQYF | TGTGCCAGCAGCTGGGGTGGAGCAGCGGGGGGGCGAGAGACCCAGTACTTC | TRBD2 | TRBJ2-5 | TRBV5-4 | -
CSAAAGSDEQFF | TGCAGTGCGGCCGCAGGGAGCGATGAGCAGTTCTTC | - | TRBJ2-1 | TRBV20-1 | many
CASRKLNGGDTQYF | TGTGCCAGCAGAAAACTGAATGGGGGGGATACGCAGTATTTT | - | TRBJ2-3 | TRBV12-3/TRBV12-4 | few
CASSPSGAGYTDTQYF | TGCGCCAGCAGCCCATCGGGAGCGGGTTACACAGATACGCAGTATTTT | - | TRBJ2-3 | TRBV5-1 | -
CASRLRGGLSYNEQFF | TGTGCCAGCAGACTCCGGGGGGGCCTCTCCTACAATGAGCAGTTCTTC | TRBD2 | TRBJ2-1 | TRBV27 | few
CASSAGTLYNEQFF | TGCGCCAGCAGTGCCGGGACTCTCTACAATGAGCAGTTCTTC | - | TRBJ2-1 | TRBV5-1 | -
CASSPRYGFGTGELFF | TGTGCCAGCTCACCACGGTATGGATTCGGAACCGGGGAGCTGTTTTTT | - | TRBJ2-2 | TRBV18 | many
CASSLDLTEETQYF | TGTGCCAGCAGCTTAGATCTCACTGAGGAGACCCAGTACTTC | - | TRBJ2-5 | TRBV7-3 | -
CASSFLGEWEETQYF | TGTGCCAGCAGCTTTTTGGGGGAATGGGAAGAGACCCAGTACTTC | - | TRBJ2-5 | TRBV9 | many
CSARAGTGRFADTQYF | TGCAGTGCTAGAGCCGGGACAGGGAGATTCGCAGATACGCAGTATTTT | TRBD1 | TRBJ2-3 | TRBV20-1 | -
CASSHRASEDTEAFF | TGCGCCAGCAGCCACCGGGCCAGCGAAGACACTGAAGCTTTCTTT | - | TRBJ1-1 | TRBV4-1 | many
CSARGEGVGEQFF | TGCAGTGCTAGGGGTGAAGGGGTGGGTGAGCAGTTCTTC | - | TRBJ2-1 | TRBV20-1 | many
CASSPGLAGVFEQYF | TGTGCCAGCAGCCCCGGGCTAGCGGGAGTTTTCGAGCAGTACTTC | TRBD2 | TRBJ2-7 | TRBV11-2 | -
CASSLTVQETQYF | TGTGCCAGCAGCTTGACTGTCCAAGAGACCCAGTACTTC | - | TRBJ2-5 | TRBV5-6 | many
CASREAASSGYTF | TGTGCCAGCAGGGAGGCGGCGTCTTCTGGCTACACCTTC | - | TRBJ1-2 | TRBV6-1 | many
CASSLAGTANEKLFF | TGTGCCAGCAGTTTAGCCGGGACAGCTAATGAAAAACTGTTTTTT | TRBD1 | TRBJ1-4 | TRBV12-3/TRBV12-4 | many
CASSPGQGRKETQYF | TGTGCCAGTAGTCCCGGACAGGGTCGAAAAGAGACCCAGTACTTC | TRBD1 | TRBJ2-5 | TRBV19 | many
CASTPTGTARPHSNQPQHF | TGTGCCAGCACCCCGACCGGGACAGCCCGTCCACATAGCAATCAGCCCCAGCATTTT | TRBD1 | TRBJ1-5 | TRBV2 | many
CASSLDWRSGRAGELFF | TGTGCCAGCAGCTTAGATTGGCGGAGCGGGAGGGCCGGGGAGCTGTTTTTT | TRBD2 | TRBJ2-2 | TRBV11-3 | many
CASSVATGLGTEAFF | TGTGCCAGCAGCGTTGCCACAGGGTTGGGCACTGAAGCTTTCTTT | - | TRBJ1-1 | TRBV9 | many
CSASNIWQPQHF | TGCAGTGCTAGTAATATCTGGCAGCCCCAGCATTTT | - | TRBJ1-5 | TRBV20-1 | -
CASRLGTVRETQYF | TGTGCCAGCAGGTTGGGGACAGTCCGGGAGACCCAGTACTTC | TRBD1 | TRBJ2-5 | TRBV12-3/TRBV12-4 | many
CAIPGAGEKLFF | TGTGCCATCCCAGGGGCGGGCGAAAAACTGTTTTTT | - | TRBJ1-4 | TRBV7-3 | few
CASSQDTASTDTQYF | TGTGCCAGCAGCCAAGACACAGCTAGCACAGATACGCAGTATTTT | - | TRBJ2-3 | TRBV4-2 | many
CASSSLGGTYGYTF | TGTGCCAGCAGCTCACTTGGGGGAACCTATGGCTACACCTTC | - | TRBJ1-2 | TRBV7-9 | many
CASNWAGGGETQYF | TGTGCCAGCAATTGGGCAGGGGGCGGGGAGACCCAGTACTTC | TRBD1 | TRBJ2-5 | TRBV27 | many
CASTHGGSHNEQFF | TGTGCCAGTACCCACGGCGGGAGTCACAATGAGCAGTTCTTC | TRBD2 | TRBJ2-1 | TRBV11-2 | many
CATSRDVGPNEQYF | TGTGCCACCAGCAGAGATGTGGGACCGAACGAGCAGTACTTC | - | TRBJ2-7 | TRBV15 | many
CASSLGTSGGVSYNEQFF | TGCGCCAGCAGCCTCGGGACTAGCGGGGGAGTCTCCTACAATGAGCAGTTCTTC | TRBD2 | TRBJ2-1 | TRBV5-1 | many
CASNSRGEPGANVLTF | TGTGCCAGCAACTCCAGGGGGGAGCCTGGGGCCAACGTCCTGACTTTC | - | TRBJ2-6 | TRBV6-1 | -
CASSSRQGYGYTF | TGTGCCAGCAGTTCAAGACAGGGGTATGGCTACACCTTC | TRBD1 | TRBJ1-2 | TRBV27 | many
CASTTGGSGNIQYF | TGTGCCAGCACGACAGGGGGCTCCGGAAACATTCAGTACTTC | TRBD1 | TRBJ2-4 | TRBV3-1 | many
CASSSGLLDTQYF | TGTGCCAGCAGCTCAGGGTTACTAGATACGCAGTATTTT | - | TRBJ2-3 | TRBV7-9 | many
CASGGGLGRTPHF | TGTGCCAGTGGAGGGGGGTTGGGACGGACCCCGCATTTT | - | TRBJ1-5 | TRBV2 | -
CASSTNRDREHEQYF | TGCGCCAGCAGCACCAACCGGGACAGGGAACACGAGCAGTACTTC | TRBD1 | TRBJ2-7 | TRBV4-1 | many
CTSSLALTGGWTEAFF | TGTACCAGCAGCTTAGCCCTGACAGGGGGCTGGACTGAAGCTTTCTTT | TRBD1 | TRBJ1-1 | TRBV7-9 | few
CASSGSGTVANTGELFF | TGCGCCAGCAGCGGATCCGGGACAGTGGCGAACACCGGGGAGCTGTTTTTT | TRBD1 | TRBJ2-2 | TRBV5-1 | -
CASSYEGQGANTGELFF | TGTGCCAGCAGTTATGAGGGACAGGGGGCGAACACCGGGGAGCTGTTTTTT | TRBD1 | TRBJ2-2 | TRBV11-2 | -
CASSLGSLAGYTF | TGTGCCAGCAGCTTGGGGTCGCTCGCGGGCTACACCTTC | - | TRBJ1-2 | TRBV5-6 | few
CASSLSGGPNTQYF | TGTGCCAGCAGCCTAAGCGGCGGGCCGAATACGCAGTATTTT | - | TRBJ2-3 | TRBV12-3/TRBV12-4 | many
CASSLGVSGKETQYF | TGCGCCAGCAGCTTGGGGGTTAGCGGGAAAGAGACCCAGTACTTC | TRBD2 | TRBJ2-5 | TRBV5-1 | -
CASSLNAAGGEKLFF | TGCGCCAGCAGCTTGAACGCGGCAGGCGGTGAAAAACTGTTTTTT | - | TRBJ1-4 | TRBV5-1 | many